The next 10 T cell receptor beta chains were all read from a single sample in a study of T cell responses to AZD1222 COVID-19 vaccine. Data came from immunoSEQ multiplex PCR; TCRdb stores just in-frame clones and leaves some out. The table lists 70,000 to 75,000 clones, roughly 80% of them singletons. Sequenced material: peripheral blood, taken 28 days after the second AZD1222 dose. The receptor set was obtained from an adult who received the AZD1222 COVID-19 vaccine.

This clone was found many times. The rearrangement links TRBV28 to TRBJ2-6; no clear D. This CDR3 has 15 residues. The V gene lost 5 bases and the J gene lost 0 bases, with 8 bases spanning the gap. Looked up from germline, CDR1 is MDHEN and CDR2 is SYDVKM. In DNA, the CDR3 is TGTGCCAGCAGTAAAAGATCCTCTGGGGCCAACGTCCTGACTTTC. It yields the protein CASSKRSSGANVLTF.

The chain couples TRBV28 to TRBJ1-4; D gene unclear. The CDR3 contains 16 residues. The V end was cut by 6 bases, the J end by 7 bases, with 21 bases between. CDR1 is MDHEN and CDR2 is SYDVKM in the germline V gene. Written as DNA, the CDR3 is TGTGCCAGCAGCCTGATGGGCCCTCGAGGAGGTGAAAAACTGTTTTTT. Encoded protein: CASSLMGPRGGEKLFF.

This chain uses TRBV10-3 with TRBJ2-1, with 12 bases matching TRBD2. The CDR3 is made up of 16 amino acids. Germline assignment: CDR1 ENHRY and CDR2 SYGVKD. The trim removed 4 bases at V and 10 bases at J, leaving 11 bases unmatched. The CDR3 loop reads CAISGLAGGEVMEQFF. Here the CDR3 DNA reads TGTGCCATCAGTGGCCTAGCGGGAGGGGAGGTAATGGAGCAGTTCTTC.

V gene TRBV28 combines with J gene TRBJ2-1, with D unresolved. CDR3 size: 13 residues. CDR1 and CDR2 from the germline V gene are MDHEN and SYDVKM. Trimming shortened V by 5 bases and J by 6 bases, and 11 bases separated the two germline ends. Written as DNA, the CDR3 is TGTGCCAGCAGTACAGACATGTTCAATGAGCAGTTCTTC. This codes for CASSTDMFNEQFF.

This chain joins TRBV6-2 or TRBV6-3 and TRBJ1-5; D is unclear. This CDR3 contains 13 residues. V shed 5 bases and J shed 0 bases, with 5 bases lying between them. Per the germline V gene, CDR1 is MNHEY and CDR2 is SVGEGT. The CDR3 bases are TGTGCCAGCAGTGCAGTTAGCAATCAGCCCCAGCATTTT. This codes for CASSAVSNQPQHF.

The V and J genes are TRBV12-1 and TRBJ1-3. TRBV12-1 is a pseudogene. The CDR3 is 15 residues long. This CDR3 is CASSPDWSSGNTIYF. CDR3 nucleotide sequence: TGTGCCAGCAGCCCGGACTGGAGCTCTGGAAACACCATATATTTT.

V and J are TRBV2 and TRBJ2-3; TRBD2 might be the D (5 bases). Germline V gene sequence: CDR1 SNHLY, CDR2 FYNNEI. V lost 7 bases and J lost 3, with 11 bases in between. The CDR3 is made up of 13 amino acids. The CDR3 bases are TGTGCCAGCATAAGCGGACCAACAGATACGCAGTATTTT. It codes for CASISGPTDTQYF. Full variable domain (remainder filled in from reference TRBV2 and TRBJ2-3): EPEVTQTPSHQVTQMGQEVILRCVPISNHLYFYWYRQILGQKVEFLVSFYNNEISEKSEIFDDQFSVERPDGSNFTLKIRSTKLEDSAMYFCASISGPTDTQYFGPGTRLTVL.

The rearrangement uses TRBV28 and TRBJ2-4, with 16 bases matching TRBD2. Germline trimming cut 6 bases from V and 2 bases from J; bases unmatched to any gene: 7. CDR3 length: 18 residues. The germline gives CDR1 MDHEN, CDR2 SYDVKM. CDR3 region: CASRTGLAGGPSKNIQYF. The DNA of the CDR3 is TGTGCCAGCAGAACGGGACTAGCGGGGGGGCCCTCCAAAAACATTCAGTACTTC.

This clone was observed a few times. Written as DNA, the CDR3 is TGCAGCGTTGCAGTATCAGGGGGACGTCAGCCCCAGCATTTT. Protein sequence: CSVAVSGGRQPQHF. The chain employs TRBV29-1 and TRBJ1-5; TRBD1 aligns across 7 bases. The CDR3 loop spans 14 amino acids. V was clipped by 4 bases and J by 6 bases; unmatched bases: 9. CDR1 and CDR2 from the germline V gene are SQVTM and ANQGSEA.

In its sample, this clone was seen once. This chain links TRBV5-4 with TRBJ2-1, with 8 positions matching TRBD1. Trimming removed 3 bases from V and 3 bases from J; junction bases left unmatched: 5. Germline lookup yields CDR1 SGHNT and CDR2 YYREEE (reference sequence). The CDR3 consists of 15 residues. The CDR3 protein is CASSWTGSGYNEQFF. Here the CDR3 DNA reads TGTGCCAGCAGCTGGACAGGGTCGGGCTACAATGAGCAGTTCTTC.